The rows below give T cell receptor beta chains drawn from one sample of a study of T cells in Graves' hyperthyroidism and ophthalmopathy. One entry per CDR3 protein, called by TCRdb with MiXCR from the multiplex PCR reads. The data show some 530,000 distinct CDR3 sequences, approximately 22% seen once. Sequenced input: blood. These receptors all stem from a woman in her 70s with Graves' ophthalmopathy. CDR3s include the opening cysteine and the closing phenylalanine or tryptophan. The order of the fields is clone size, J gene, V gene, D gene, CDR3 DNA, CDR3 protein. A D gene is named only where the DNA matches it firmly. The size entry is marked missing in some rows and otherwise reads once, few, many or a size class.

few	TRBJ2-5	TRBV5-5	NA	TGTGCCAGCAGCTTGATAGCAGCCCAGGGGGAGACCCAGTACTTC	CASSLIAAQGETQYF
NA	TRBJ1-3	TRBV5-1	NA	TGCGCCAGCAGCTTGGGGGGAGGACGGAACTCTGGAAACACCATATATTTT	CASSLGGGRNSGNTIYF
NA	TRBJ2-1	TRBV5-1	NA	TGCGCCAACAGGCTGGGCTTTAGCTCCTACAATGAGCAGTTCTTC	CANRLGFSSYNEQFF
once	TRBJ2-7	TRBV5-1	TRBD2	TGCGCCAGCAGCACCCATAGCGGGACTTACGAGCAGTACTTC	CASSTHSGTYEQYF
few	TRBJ1-1	TRBV20-1	NA	TGCAGTGCGGTGGGGGGGGCGTATAACACTGAAGCTTTCTTT	CSAVGGAYNTEAFF
NA	TRBJ2-1	TRBV11-2	NA	TGTGCCAGCAGCTTAGTCCCCCCCGCGACAGGTACGGTATATGAGCAGTTCTTC	CASSLVPPATGTVYEQFF
NA	TRBJ2-3	TRBV3-1	NA	TGTGCCAGCAGCCCTCGGGAATATTCGGATACGCAGTATTTT	CASSPREYSDTQYF
few	TRBJ1-2	TRBV5-6	NA	TGTGCCAGCGGAAATAGGGCTAACTATGGCTACACCTTC	CASGNRANYGYTF
many	TRBJ1-1	TRBV30	NA	TGTGCCTGGAGTCTGTTCCTTAACACTGAAGCTTTCTTT	CAWSLFLNTEAFF
many	TRBJ2-7	TRBV11-2	TRBD1	TGTGCCAGCCGGACGGCAGGGGGCTACGAGCAGTACTTC	CASRTAGGYEQYF
few	TRBJ2-7	TRBV20-1	NA	TGCAGTGGGTGGAGCCTTGCCTCCTACGAGCAGTACTTC	CSGWSLASYEQYF
few	TRBJ1-1	TRBV6-5	NA	TGTGCCAGCACCCCCAGACAAGGCACTGAAGCTTTCTTT	CASTPRQGTEAFF
many	TRBJ1-3	TRBV12-5	NA	TGTGCTAGTGGCACCGGACAGTCGGGGGGAAACACCATATATTTT	CASGTGQSGGNTIYF
few	TRBJ2-7	TRBV28	TRBD2	TGTGCCAGCAGTTCCCACTTAGCGGGAGGGGACGAGCAGTACTTC	CASSSHLAGGDEQYF
few	TRBJ2-1	TRBV12-5	NA	TGTGCTAGTGGTTTGGCCCGTGGGTGGGAGCAGTTCTTC	CASGLARGWEQFF
few	TRBJ2-3	TRBV5-4	TRBD2	TGTGCCAGCAGCCCCCGAGAAGCGGGAGCGTGGAGGGATACGCAGTATTTT	CASSPREAGAWRDTQYF
NA	TRBJ2-3	TRBV5-1	NA	TGCGCCAGCCGCGTAAGTGGGAGTGGCACAGATACGCAGTATTTT	CASRVSGSGTDTQYF
few	TRBJ1-5	TRBV12-3/TRBV12-4	TRBD1	TGTGCCAGCAGTCTCACAGGGGGCGCGGGTCAGCCCCAGCATTTT	CASSLTGGAGQPQHF
once	TRBJ1-2	TRBV29-1	TRBD1	TGCAGCGATCGGACAGGAACTAACTATGGCTACACCTTC	CSDRTGTNYGYTF
once	TRBJ1-3	TRBV12-5	TRBD1	TGTGCTAGTGGTTTGGTATACAGGGGAAATCCGCTGATGAAGGGAAACACCATATATTTT	CASGLVYRGNPLMKGNTIYF
many	TRBJ1-5	TRBV7-2	NA	TGTGCCAGCAGCTTACAGGGGAGTAGCAATCAGCCCCAGCATTTT	CASSLQGSSNQPQHF
NA	TRBJ1-1	TRBV12-3/TRBV12-4	NA	TGTGCCAGCAGACATAGCTCAGGGGCCGGGACTGAAGCTTTCTTT	CASRHSSGAGTEAFF
NA	TRBJ1-5	TRBV15	NA	TGTGCCACCAGCAGACAGGGGACCAATCAGCCCCAGCATTTT	CATSRQGTNQPQHF
few	TRBJ2-1	TRBV11-2	NA	TGTGCCAGCAGCTTGGGGGGGGGCGCGGCCCGTTACAATGAGCAGTTCTTC	CASSLGGGAARYNEQFF
few	TRBJ2-7	TRBV19	TRBD1	TGTGCCAGCTCCGGGACAGGCCCTTACGAGCAGTACTTC	CASSGTGPYEQYF
few	TRBJ2-1	TRBV5-6	TRBD1	TGTGCCAGCAGCCTAGGACAGGGGGCAAGAAATGAGCAGTTCTTC	CASSLGQGARNEQFF
NA	TRBJ1-5	TRBV12-5	NA	TGTGCTAGTGGTTTGCGTGGGCAGGGTAATCAGCCCCAGCATTTT	CASGLRGQGNQPQHF
many	TRBJ2-1	TRBV28	TRBD1	TGCGCCAGCAGATCTGGACAGGGGTCTTACAATGAGCAGTTCTTC	CASRSGQGSYNEQFF
NA	TRBJ1-2	TRBV4-1	TRBD1	TGCGCCAGCAGCCAAGCGTCCGCGGGACAGAACTATGGCTACACCTTC	CASSQASAGQNYGYTF
NA	TRBJ1-6	TRBV6-1	NA	TGTGCCAGCAGCCAGGTCGGGGCGGGTGCTCGGTCACCCCTCCACTTT	CASSQVGAGARSPLHF
few	TRBJ1-4	TRBV18	NA	TGTGCCAGCCCACCCTCAGCAACTAATGAAAAACTGTTTTTT	CASPPSATNEKLFF
NA	TRBJ2-3	TRBV7-3	NA	TGTGCCAGCAGCTTCCGGGGCCAGACAGATACGCAGTATTTT	CASSFRGQTDTQYF
NA	TRBJ2-1	TRBV9	TRBD2	TGTGCCAGCAGCGGTACTAGCGGGAGCTTTGGTGAGCAGTTCTTC	CASSGTSGSFGEQFF
many	TRBJ2-5	TRBV20-1	TRBD2	TGCAGTGCTAGAGATCGGACTAGCGTGGAGACCCAGTACTTC	CSARDRTSVETQYF
many	TRBJ1-5	TRBV27	NA	TGTGCCAGCAGTTTATCGTTACGGGGGCGGCAGGCCCAGCATTTT	CASSLSLRGRQAQHF
few	TRBJ2-7	TRBV6-5	NA	TGTGCCAGCAGTTACGATGTTGTCAGGGTTGGAGAGCAGTACTTC	CASSYDVVRVGEQYF
NA	TRBJ2-7	TRBV6-2/TRBV6-3	NA	TGTGCCAGCAGTTACGCCAGCCGCGAGCAGTACTTC	CASSYASREQYF
few	TRBJ2-7	TRBV5-1	NA	TGCGCCAGCAGCACGACAGGGAGGTCCTACGAGCAGTACTTC	CASSTTGRSYEQYF
few	TRBJ2-7	TRBV4-1	NA	TGCGCCAGCAGCCAACCGCCGGGACATACCTCCTACGAGCAGTACTTC	CASSQPPGHTSYEQYF
NA	TRBJ1-2	TRBV30	NA	TGTGCCTGGAGTGTAACATGGAGGGGTGGCTACACCTTC	CAWSVTWRGGYTF
NA	TRBJ1-3	TRBV12-3/TRBV12-4	NA	TGTGCCAGCAGTTTCCTAAGCTCTGGAAACACCATATATTTT	CASSFLSSGNTIYF